These 5 T cell receptor beta chains were all obtained from the same sample, sequenced in a study of shared clonotypes between healthy human individuals (dated by TCRdb to 2020 to 2022). Receptor libraries were prepared by the immunoSEQ multiplex PCR assay. Sourced from immuneACCESS, this table was stored by TCRdb with only in-frame sequences that have V and J called. A share of the clones is absent; for the studies checked, an unresolved V gene accounts for under half, and the remainder has no known explanation. A total of some 630,000 clones appear in this sample, 72% of them only once. Clones ranked in the top ten supply 1.8% of the sample. The sample comprised memory CD4+ T cells sorted from blood. According to the study, the label for this sample's cell subset or site signals: CD45RA-negative fraction. These receptors were obtained from a woman aged 25 to 39 in good health.

CDR3 sequence (DNA): TGTGCCAGCAGTGAGTCTGTTCGCATTCAGTACTTC. Its translation: CASSESVRIQYF. The V and J genes are TRBV6-1 and TRBJ2-4; no reliable D call. The germline gives CDR1 MNHNS, CDR2 SASEGT. The CDR3 contains 12 residues. Between the trimmed V and J ends, which lost 3 bases and 9 bases, there was a span of 9 bases.

This chain links TRBV5-1 with TRBJ2-5; 11 nucleotides align to TRBD2. The ends lost 5 bases at V and 3 bases at J; junction bases unmatched: 6. The germline gives CDR1 SGHRS, CDR2 YFSETQ. This CDR3 comprises 15 residues. Written as DNA, the CDR3 is TGCGCCAGCAGTTCTCTTAGCGGGAGGGAAGAGACCCAGTACTTC. Protein sequence: CASSSLSGREETQYF.

This clone has more than one count but fewer than ten. This rearrangement joins TRBV5-3 to TRBJ2-3; 16 bases fit TRBD2. TRBV5-3 is flagged as an ORF with uncertain function. CDR3 length equals 21 residues. Unmatched junction bases numbered 17, after V lost 2 bases and J lost 5 bases. CDR3 sequence reads: CARSLRGKPGTSGRARDTQYF. The CDR3 nucleotides read TGTGCCAGAAGCTTACGAGGGAAACCCGGGACTAGCGGGAGGGCCAGAGATACGCAGTATTTT.

This rearrangement joins TRBV5-6 to TRBJ2-7; the match to TRBD1 covers 9 bases. With V trimmed by 5 bases and J by 2 bases, 8 bases remained unmatched. The CDR3 runs to 15 residues. Looked up from germline, CDR1 is SGHDT and CDR2 is YYEEEE. This CDR3 is CASRRAGTGTYEQYF. The CDR3 bases are TGTGCCAGCAGGCGAGCCGGGACAGGGACCTACGAGCAGTACTTC.

The chain carries TRBV5-1 and TRBJ2-7; the D call may be TRBD1 or TRBD2 (5 bases each). Trimming left V 3 bases short and J 6 bases short, with 22 bases between. Germline CDR1 SGHRS, CDR2 YFSETQ. The CDR3 runs to 16 residues. CDR3 nucleotide sequence: TGCGCCAGCAGCTCAGATGATCGGGACCCCTATTCCGAGCAGTACTTC. This encodes CASSSDDRDPYSEQYF.